These 2 T cell receptor beta chains were all obtained from the same sample, sequenced in a study of vaccination effects on CD4 cells after COVID-19. TCRdb's copy holds only in-frame clones and misses some; the assay was immunoSEQ multiplex PCR. The sample has about 43,000 clones; roughly four fifths are singletons. Before sequencing took place, the ViraFEST assay used viral peptide pools to expand antigen-specific CD4+ T cells. After around ten days in culture, the CD4+ T cells were isolated. Testing of the vaccine recipients showed negative nucleocapsid antibodies and no prior SARS-CoV-2 infection. Their target antigens are unknown. The sequences come from CD4+ T cells from PBMCs cultured with SARS-CoV-2 spike peptides, collected before COVID-19 vaccination. These TCRs come from a human donor who received a COVID-19 vaccine.

The V call is TRBV18, the J call TRBJ2-1; 12 nucleotides agree with TRBD1. This CDR3 spans 18 amino acids. The V gene end was trimmed by 4 bases and the J gene end by 6 bases; junction bases not matched to a gene: 13. The germline V gene encodes CDR1 KGHSH and CDR2 LQKENI. CDR3: CASSLLVGTGGTGNEQFF. CDR3 DNA: TGTGCCAGCTCACTACTGGTCGGGACAGGGGGCACGGGCAATGAGCAGTTCTTC.

This chain connects TRBV12-3 or TRBV12-4 to TRBJ1-1; 7 bases map to TRBD1. CDR3 size: 12 residues. With 7 bases clipped from V and 11 bases from J, the junction kept 10 bases outside the gene matches. The CDR3, as DNA: TGTGCCAGCACCCGACAGGGTGTTCGGGCTTTCTTT. Amino acid sequence: CASTRQGVRAFF.